Listed below are T cell receptor beta chains from one sample, sequenced in a study of a mutant IDH1 vaccine in newly diagnosed glioma. The protocol was immunoSEQ multiplex PCR, while the TCRdb copy is restricted to in-frame clones and leaves out a portion. In the table there are about 63,000 clones, around 83% of which are singletons. The source was peripheral blood mononuclear cells (PBMCs), collected from a glioma patient treated with radiotherapy, temozolomide or both. These receptors all stem from a woman between 18 and 29 years old with glioma. Some clones in this sample may be carry-over from other donors' samples. The conserved cysteine and the conserved F or W are not part of the CDR3 here. Clone size is shown for a subset of rows, as once, few, many or a class of expanded clone.

abundance	v_gene	j_gene	CDR3aa
NA	TRBV4-1	TRBJ2-1	ASSRLSGRSYNEQF
NA	TRBV9	TRBJ1-3	ASSVDPGQHGNTIY
NA	TRBV5-4	TRBJ1-2	ASSLGTYYGYT
NA	TRBV29-1	TRBJ1-4	SVGGAEKLF
NA	TRBV10-3	TRBJ2-3	AIGGSSTDTQY
NA	TRBV6-5	TRBJ1-1	ASSSEMNTEAF
NA	TRBV25-1	TRBJ2-6	ASSEFGPGANVLT
once	TRBV2	TRBJ2-5	ASSEWGRGLQETQY
NA	TRBV5-1	TRBJ2-7	ASSRDAYEQY
NA	TRBV7-2	TRBJ1-2	ASSPSSVYGYT
few	TRBV19	TRBJ1-5	ASSITSNQPQH
once	TRBV7-8	TRBJ1-5	ASSDSHSNQPQH
NA	TRBV5-6	TRBJ2-1	ASSPQGLAVRYNEQF
NA	TRBV4-1	TRBJ2-7	ASSQDPLAGYYEQY
NA	TRBV29-1	TRBJ1-2	SVEKRTGLYGYT
once	TRBV5-1	TRBJ1-1	ASSLSGGGRTEAF
once	TRBV6-1	TRBJ1-4	ATLDSFAGDEKLF
NA	TRBV7-2	TRBJ1-2	ASSLNQVVDGYT
NA	TRBV4-1	TRBJ2-7	ASSPGDGAYEQY
few	TRBV7-9	TRBJ1-1	ASSLFQQDAF
NA	TRBV4-1	TRBJ1-5	ASSQGVGQPQH
NA	TRBV5-1	TRBJ2-5	ASSLATVSETQY
NA	TRBV2	TRBJ1-5	ASSEGDSNQPQH
NA	TRBV19	TRBJ1-1	ASSMAQGREAF
NA	TRBV28	TRBJ1-5	ASSSHPGGIGQPQH
NA	TRBV9	TRBJ1-4	ASSVAPGGAREKLF
NA	TRBV11-2	TRBJ2-2	ASSSSGLVAGELF
NA	TRBV7-9	TRBJ2-3	ASEGVTDTQY
few	TRBV7-8	TRBJ1-5	ASSELQGPSQPQH
NA	TRBV6-1	TRBJ2-7	ATSDRDEQY
NA	TRBV29-1	TRBJ1-2	SVAVGMGTEGYT
once	TRBV4-3	TRBJ2-5	ASSQGASGGFQETQY
NA	TRBV5-1	TRBJ2-7	ASSLGKSYEQY